This T cell receptor beta chain was sequenced for a study of T cell responses to AZD1222 COVID-19 vaccine. General study findings and limits: Repertoire collection took place solely once the T cell response had peaked. Females made up more of the donors, who were largely white British, and clonal diversity may have come out too low. Spike-wide vaccine-associated CD4 TCRs dominated at 160-218 and 743-854.

Concerning this clone: What it binds is not known.

Profiling relied on immunoSEQ multiplex PCR, and the TCRdb table lists in-frame clones only, not all of them. The table includes about 140,000 clones, 90% to 95% detected once. Germline CDR1 and CDR2: SGHNT and YYREEE (reference sequence). The CDR3 is 17 amino acids. Trimming took 0 bases from V and 0 from J, leaving 10 bases between them. Sequenced material: peripheral blood, taken on day 0 of AZD1222 vaccination. The chain joins TRBV5-4 to TRBJ1-6; D is perhaps TRBD1 (5 bases). The sequence derives from an adult in good health. CDR3 loop: CASSLGQTSSYNSPLHF. The CDR3 nucleotides read TGTGCCAGCAGCTTGGGACAGACGAGCTCCTATAATTCACCCCTCCACTTT.